The clone carrying this T cell receptor (beta chain) was found once. The antigen is unknown. The data are from a study of T cells in localized non-small cell lung cancer. Regarding the study as a whole: Clonality of T cells reached its maximum in uninvolved adjacent lung, surpassing tumor. Median around 56 top-100 tumor clones were shared with paired adjacent lung. Elevated blood T cell density was associated with longer overall survival.

Produced via immunoSEQ multiplex PCR; TCRdb's table is partial and in-frame only. The sample yields under 20,000 clones, around 87% seen once. CDR1 and CDR2 from the germline V gene are SGHTA and FQGNSA. Trimming took 3 bases from V and 6 from J, leaving 15 bases between them. The CDR3 loop spans 15 amino acids. Source: peripheral blood mononuclear cells, taken before any cancer treatment. The clonotype originates from a male donor older than 55 with stage II lung adenocarcinoma. This sequence joins TRBV7-2 and TRBJ1-5; maybe TRBD1 (5 bases). The CDR3 DNA sequence: TGTGCCAGCAGCTTCGGGGGGGTTAGGGGTCAGCCCCAGCATTTT. This sequence encodes CASSFGGVRGQPQHF.